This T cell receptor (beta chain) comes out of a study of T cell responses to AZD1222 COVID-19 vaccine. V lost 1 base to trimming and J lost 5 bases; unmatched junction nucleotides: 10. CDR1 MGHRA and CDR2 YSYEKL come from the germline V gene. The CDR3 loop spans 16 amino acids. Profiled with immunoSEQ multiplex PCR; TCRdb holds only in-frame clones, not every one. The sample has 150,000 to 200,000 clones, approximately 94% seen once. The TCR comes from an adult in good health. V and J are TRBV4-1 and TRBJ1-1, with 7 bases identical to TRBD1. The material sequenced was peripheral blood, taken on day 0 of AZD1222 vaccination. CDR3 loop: CASSQAGGIGATEAFF. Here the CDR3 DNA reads TGCGCCAGCAGCCAAGCAGGGGGGATAGGGGCAACTGAAGCTTTCTTT.